Listed below are T cell receptor beta chains from one sample, sequenced in a study of blood T cell repertoires in COVID-19. Only in-frame clones appear in the TCRdb table, and some are missing; sequencing was by immunoSEQ multiplex PCR. In the table there are a few hundred thousand clones, 89% of which are singletons. What was sequenced was peripheral blood. The receptor set was obtained from a man aged 40-50 years with acute or convalescent COVID-19. CDR3s leave out the opening cysteine and the closing phenylalanine or tryptophan.

j_call | v_call | cdr3_aa
TRBJ2-3 | TRBV11-2 | ASSLAWTATAGTQY
TRBJ2-2 | TRBV7-3 | ASRRQGNTGELF
TRBJ1-1 | TRBV2 | ASSEPGTSANTEAF
TRBJ2-7 | TRBV4-1 | ASSQGPGHDSYEQY
TRBJ1-5 | TRBV18 | ASSRGTDSNQPQH
TRBJ1-4 | TRBV3-1/TRBV3-2 | ASSNRDRVGKLF
TRBJ2-3 | TRBV24-1 | ATSETAGTGGTDTQY
TRBJ1-3 | TRBV6-1 | ASSEMAGGGNTIY
TRBJ2-7 | TRBV7-2 | ASSTSSPGGYEQY
TRBJ1-1 | TRBV11-3 | ASSMTLGAEAF
TRBJ2-1 | TRBV4-1 | ASSQSSGGYNEQF
TRBJ1-5 | TRBV28 | ASTDRTGRGNQPQH
TRBJ2-7 | TRBV2 | ASRVGGYEQY
TRBJ1-4 | TRBV5-5 | ASSLDRATNEKLF
TRBJ2-7 | TRBV3-1/TRBV3-2 | ASSQAYEQY
TRBJ2-2 | TRBV15 | ATSRTWGLDHTGELF
TRBJ2-1 | TRBV27 | ASSSRVAGGNEQF
TRBJ1-4 | TRBV9 | ASSVQGAVGEKLF
TRBJ1-4 | TRBV28 | ASSLPSRGRNEKLF
TRBJ2-2 | TRBV5-4 | ASSLLSGTGTGELF
TRBJ1-2 | TRBV27 | ASHIFYRGDSLYGYT
TRBJ1-5 | TRBV19 | ASKGQNNQPQH
TRBJ1-5 | TRBV6-5 | ASSRTGDGNQPQH
TRBJ2-7 | TRBV10-1 | ASSESSQAYEQY
TRBJ1-2 | TRBV28 | ASSSGVYGYT
TRBJ2-5 | TRBV5-4 | ASSLDSVAGGGRETQY
TRBJ2-3 | TRBV5-1 | ASSLVGGASTDTQY